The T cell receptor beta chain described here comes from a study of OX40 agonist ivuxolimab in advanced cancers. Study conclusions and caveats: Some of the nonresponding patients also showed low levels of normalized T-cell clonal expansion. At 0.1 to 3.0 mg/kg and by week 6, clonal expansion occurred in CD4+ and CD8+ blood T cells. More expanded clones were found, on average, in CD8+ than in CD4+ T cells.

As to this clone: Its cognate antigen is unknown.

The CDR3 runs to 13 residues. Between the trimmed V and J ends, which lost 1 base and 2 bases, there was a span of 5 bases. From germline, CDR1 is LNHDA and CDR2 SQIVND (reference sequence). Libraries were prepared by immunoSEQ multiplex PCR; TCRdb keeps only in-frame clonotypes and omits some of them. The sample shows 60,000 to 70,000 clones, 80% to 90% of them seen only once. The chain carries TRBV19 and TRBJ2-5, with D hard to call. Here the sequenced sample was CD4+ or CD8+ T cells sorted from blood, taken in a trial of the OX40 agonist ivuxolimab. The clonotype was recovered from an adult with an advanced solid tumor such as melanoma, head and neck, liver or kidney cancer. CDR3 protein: CASSIVGQETQYF. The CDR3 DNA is TGTGCCAGTAGTATAGTGGGGCAAGAGACCCAGTACTTC.